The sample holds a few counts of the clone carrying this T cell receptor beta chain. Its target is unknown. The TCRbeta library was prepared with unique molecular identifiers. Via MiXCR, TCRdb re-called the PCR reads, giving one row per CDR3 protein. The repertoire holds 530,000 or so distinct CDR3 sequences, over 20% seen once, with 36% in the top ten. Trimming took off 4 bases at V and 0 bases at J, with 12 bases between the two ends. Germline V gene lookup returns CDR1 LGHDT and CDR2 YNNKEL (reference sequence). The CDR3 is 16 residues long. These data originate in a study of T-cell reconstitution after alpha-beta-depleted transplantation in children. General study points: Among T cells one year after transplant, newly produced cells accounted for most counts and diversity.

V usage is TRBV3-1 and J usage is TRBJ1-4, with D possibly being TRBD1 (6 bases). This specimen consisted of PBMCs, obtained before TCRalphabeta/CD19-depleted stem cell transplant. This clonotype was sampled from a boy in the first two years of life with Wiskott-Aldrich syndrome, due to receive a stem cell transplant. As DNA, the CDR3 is TGTGCCAGCAGCCCCGGGACATCTGCAACTAATGAAAAACTGTTTTTT. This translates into CASSPGTSATNEKLFF.